This T cell receptor beta chain was sequenced for a study of lymphopenia after photon versus proton radiotherapy. The V gene lost 1 base and the J gene lost 1 base, with 8 bases spanning the gap. CDR3 length: 14 amino acids. The germline gives CDR1 LGHNA, CDR2 YNFKEQ. Data came from immunoSEQ multiplex PCR; TCRdb stores just in-frame clones and leaves some out. This sample has about 22,000 clones, with roughly 91% found just once. Turning to this clone: Its antigen is undetermined.

Study-level findings and limits: In patients who died, overall survival fell as post-nadir TCR diversity dropped more.

The specimen was peripheral blood, collected from a patient treated with proton-based radiotherapy. The chain combines TRBV4-2 with TRBJ2-7; D may be TRBD2 (5 bases). The TCR was taken from a woman aged 70-85 years with pancreatic cancer. Some clones in this sample may be carry-over from other donors' samples. CDR3 sequence: CASSQATSSYEQYF. The CDR3 DNA follows: TGTGCCAGCAGCCAAGCCACTAGTTCCTACGAGCAGTACTTC.